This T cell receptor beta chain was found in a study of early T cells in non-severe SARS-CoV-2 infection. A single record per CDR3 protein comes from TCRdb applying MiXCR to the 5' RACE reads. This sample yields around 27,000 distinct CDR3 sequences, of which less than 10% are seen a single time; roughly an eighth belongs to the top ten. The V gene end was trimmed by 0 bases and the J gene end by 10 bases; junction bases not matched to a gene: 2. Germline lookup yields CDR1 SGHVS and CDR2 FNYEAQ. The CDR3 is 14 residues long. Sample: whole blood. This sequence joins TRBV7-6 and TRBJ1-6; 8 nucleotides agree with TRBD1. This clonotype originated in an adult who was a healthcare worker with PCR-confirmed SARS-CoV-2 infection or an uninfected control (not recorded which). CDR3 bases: TGTGCCAGCAGCTTAGCTGACAGGGGATCACCCCTCCACTTT. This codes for CASSLADRGSPLHF.